The 9 T cell receptor beta chains presented below share a single source sample, sequenced in a study of beta chain features in type 1 diabetes. Findings of the study overall: Shorter TCRB CDR3s, moderately but significantly so, were found in Type 1 diabetes patients in all four CD4+ subsets.

These TCRs' antigens remain unknown. Expressed TCRB transcripts were sequenced because the entire RNA isolate underwent reverse transcription. The repertoire was sequenced with immunoSEQ multiplex PCR; TCRdb's copy has only in-frame clones and lacks some. This sample has hundreds of thousands of clones, with 15% found just once. Sequenced material: naive CD4+ T cells from blood. Receptors originate from a man aged 18-30 years with type 1 diabetes.

This clone was seen only a few times. The chain employs TRBV28 and TRBJ2-7; TRBD1 aligns across 9 bases. This CDR3 has 15 residues. V gave up 2 bases and J gave up 1 base; unmatched junction bases: 3. The V gene's germline CDR1 is MDHEN and CDR2 SYDVKM. In DNA form, the CDR3 reads TGTGCCAGCAGTTTAGTGGGACAGGGTTCCTACGAGCAGTACTTC. It translates to CASSLVGQGSYEQYF.

The chain is built from TRBV19 and TRBJ1-5; 7 bases are a match to TRBD1. There are 16 residues in the CDR3. Germline V gives CDR1 LNHDA, CDR2 SQIVND (reference sequence). J was trimmed by 2 bases and V by 6 bases; bases with no gene match: 10. Here the CDR3 DNA reads TGTGCCAGTAGATCCGGAGGGGGCGGGGGCAATCAGCCCCAGCATTTT. Protein sequence: CASRSGGGGGNQPQHF. Full variable domain (missing parts from reference TRBV19 and TRBJ1-5): DGGITQSPKYLFRKEGQNVTLSCEQNLNHDAMYWYRQDPGQGLRLIYYSQIVNDFQKGDIAEGYSVSREKKESFPLTVTSAQKNPTAFYLCASRSGGGGGNQPQHFGDGTRLSIL.

This clone came up a few times. This sequence joins TRBV5-4 and TRBJ1-4; D is uncertain. CDR1 is SGHNT and CDR2 is YYREEE in the germline V gene (reference sequence). CDR3 length: 14 amino acids. Trimming removed 2 bases at V and 5 bases at J, with 10 bases between. This CDR3 reads CASSLSPVNEKLFF. CDR3 DNA sequence: TGTGCCAGCAGCTTAAGTCCAGTCAATGAAAAACTGTTTTTT.

The gene calls are TRBV11-2 and TRBJ2-1; 8 nucleotides match TRBD2. Germline lookup yields CDR1 SGHAT and CDR2 FQNNGV. J gave up 5 bases and V 1 base, and 4 bases lay outside the gene matches. The CDR3 spans 15 residues. DNA for the CDR3: TGTGCCAGCAGCTTAGGACGGACTAGCCACAATGAGCAGTTCTTC. Its protein is CASSLGRTSHNEQFF. The whole variable domain, remainder taken from reference TRBV11-2 and TRBJ2-1, is EAGVAQSPRYKIIEKRQSVAFWCNPISGHATLYWYQQILGQGPKLLIQFQNNGVVDDSQLPKDRFSAERLKGVDSTLKIQPAKLEDSAVYLCASSLGRTSHNEQFFGPGTRLTVL.

V gene TRBV4-1 combines with J gene TRBJ2-2, with a possible D match to TRBD1 (7 bases). Trimming left V 3 bases short and J 3 bases short, with 11 bases between. Per the germline V gene, CDR1 is MGHRA and CDR2 is YSYEKL. This CDR3 spans 15 amino acids. CDR3 sequence: CASSHIRGDTGELFF. The CDR3 DNA reads TGCGCCAGCAGCCACATCAGGGGGGACACCGGGGAGCTGTTTTTT.

CDR3: CASSFVRDEQYF. The CDR3 DNA sequence: TGTGCCAGCAGCTTCGTCAGGGACGAGCAGTACTTC. The chain couples TRBV11-2 to TRBJ2-7; D may be TRBD1 (5 bases). The CDR3 spans 12 residues. Trimming removed 3 bases from V and 5 bases from J, with 8 bases in between. Germline V lookup: CDR1 SGHAT, CDR2 FQNNGV.

The rearrangement uses TRBV5-1 and TRBJ2-3; 7 nucleotides align to TRBD2. This CDR3 has 13 residues. V gave up 0 bases and J gave up 14 bases; unmatched junction bases: 9. Germline lookup yields CDR1 SGHRS and CDR2 YFSETQ. The chain's CDR3 is CASSLEAPGLLYF. CDR3 bases: TGCGCCAGCAGCTTGGAGGCCCCGGGACTACTGTATTTT. The entire variable domain, with the rest obtained from reference TRBV5-1 and TRBJ2-3, is as follows: KAGVTQTPRYLIKTRGQQVTLSCSPISGHRSVSWYQQTPGQGLQFLFEYFSETQRNKGNFPGRFSGRQFSNSRSEMNVSTLELGDSALYLCASSLEAPGLLYFGPGTRLTVL.

V and J are TRBV7-9 and TRBJ2-3, with 8 bases fitting TRBD2. V lost 5 bases and J lost 2; bases outside the gene matches: 6. The germline gives CDR1 SEHNR, CDR2 FQNEAQ (reference sequence). The CDR3 loop spans 15 amino acids. The CDR3 DNA reads as TGTGCCAGCAGCCAAGGACTAGCAGCCACAGATACGCAGTATTTT. As protein: CASSQGLAATDTQYF.

In the case of this clone: Other nucleotide sequences from this sample produce the same CDR3. This chain joins TRBV7-2 and TRBJ2-7; the D gene is possibly TRBD1 (5 bases). Germline CDR1 reads SGHTA; CDR2 reads FQGNSA. This CDR3 is 12 amino acids long. Trimming stripped 3 bases from V and 4 bases from J, with 7 bases between. The CDR3 is CASSFTGYEQYF. The CDR3 DNA follows: TGTGCCAGCAGCTTTACAGGATACGAGCAGTACTTC. The variable domain in full, completed from reference TRBV7-2 and TRBJ2-7, reads GAGVSQSPSNKVTEKGKDVELRCDPISGHTALYWYRQSLGQGLEFLIYFQGNSAPDKSGLPSDRFSAERTGGSVSTLTIQRTQQEDSAVYLCASSFTGYEQYFGPGTRLTVT.